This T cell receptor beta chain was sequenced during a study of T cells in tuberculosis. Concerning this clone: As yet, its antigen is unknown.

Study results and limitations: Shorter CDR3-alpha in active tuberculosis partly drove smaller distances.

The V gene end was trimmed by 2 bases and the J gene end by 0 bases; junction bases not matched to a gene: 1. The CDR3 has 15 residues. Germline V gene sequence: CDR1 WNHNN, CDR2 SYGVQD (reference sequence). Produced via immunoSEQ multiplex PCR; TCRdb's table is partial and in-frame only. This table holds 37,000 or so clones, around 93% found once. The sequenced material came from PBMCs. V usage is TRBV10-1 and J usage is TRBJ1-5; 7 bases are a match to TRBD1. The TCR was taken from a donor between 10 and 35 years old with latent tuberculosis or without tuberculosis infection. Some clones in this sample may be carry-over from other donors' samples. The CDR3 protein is CASSEGTASNQPQHF. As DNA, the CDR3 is TGCGCCAGCAGTGAGGGGACAGCTAGCAATCAGCCCCAGCATTTT.